This TCR beta chain was found in a study of T cell responses to AZD1222 COVID-19 vaccine. TCRdb's copy holds only in-frame clones and misses some; the assay was immunoSEQ multiplex PCR. The sample holds around 100,000 clones, about 88% seen once. The specimen was peripheral blood, collected on day 0 of AZD1222 vaccination. The receptor was isolated from an adult in good health.

The CDR3 DNA sequence: TGTGCCAGCAGCTTAGCGTGGAGGGGGCAAGCGGCAGATACGCAGTATTTT. This encodes CASSLAWRGQAADTQYF. The gene calls are TRBV7-9 and TRBJ2-3; D may be TRBD1 (7 bases). Germline CDR1 SEHNR, CDR2 FQNEAQ (reference sequence). Trimming cost V 0 bases and J 4 bases, with 17 bases left between them. The CDR3 contains 17 residues.